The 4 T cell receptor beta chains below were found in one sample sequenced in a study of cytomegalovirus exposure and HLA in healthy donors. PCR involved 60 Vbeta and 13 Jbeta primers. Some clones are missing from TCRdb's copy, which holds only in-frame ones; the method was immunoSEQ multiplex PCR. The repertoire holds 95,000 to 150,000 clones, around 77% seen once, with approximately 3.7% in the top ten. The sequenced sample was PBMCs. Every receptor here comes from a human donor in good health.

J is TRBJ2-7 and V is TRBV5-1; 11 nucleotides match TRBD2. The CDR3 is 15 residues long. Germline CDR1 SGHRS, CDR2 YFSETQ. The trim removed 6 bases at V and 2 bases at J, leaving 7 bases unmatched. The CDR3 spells CASNPGTSGTYEQYF. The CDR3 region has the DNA TGCGCCAGCAACCCTGGGACTAGCGGCACCTACGAGCAGTACTTC.

CDR3 protein: CASRPQGTKNIQYF. CDR3 nucleotide sequence: TGTGCCAGCAGACCACAGGGAACCAAAAACATTCAGTACTTC. The chain joins TRBV28 to TRBJ2-4; possibly TRBD1 for D (6 bases). Trimming took 6 bases from V and 2 from J, leaving 11 bases between them. Germline assignment: CDR1 MDHEN and CDR2 SYDVKM. The CDR3 length is 14 residues. The variable domain in full, with the rest retrieved from reference TRBV28 and TRBJ2-4, is DVKVTQSSRYLVKRTGEKVFLECVQDMDHENMFWYRQDPGLGLRLIYFSYDVKMKEKGDIPEGYSVSREKKERFSLILESASTNQTSMYLCASRPQGTKNIQYFGAGTRLSVL.

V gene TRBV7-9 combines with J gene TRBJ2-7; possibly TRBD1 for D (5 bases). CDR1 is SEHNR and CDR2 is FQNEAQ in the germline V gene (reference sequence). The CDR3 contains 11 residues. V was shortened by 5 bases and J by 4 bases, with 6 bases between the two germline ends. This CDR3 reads CASSRGYEQYF. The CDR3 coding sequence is TGTGCCAGCAGCAGGGGTTACGAGCAGTACTTC. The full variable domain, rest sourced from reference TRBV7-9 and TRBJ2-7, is DTGVSQNPRHKITKRGQNVTFRCDPISEHNRLYWYRQTLGQGPEFLTYFQNEAQLEKSRLLSDRFSAERPKGSFSTLEIQRTEQGDSAMYLCASSRGYEQYFGPGTRLTVT.

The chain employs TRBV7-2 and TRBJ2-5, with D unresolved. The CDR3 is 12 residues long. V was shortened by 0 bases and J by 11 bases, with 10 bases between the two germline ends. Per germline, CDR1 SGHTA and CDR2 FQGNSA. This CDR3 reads CASSLAPAQQYF. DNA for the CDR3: TGTGCCAGCAGCTTAGCTCCTGCCCAGCAGTACTTC.